A single sample is the source of the 29 T cell receptor beta chains below, sequenced in a study of blood T cell repertoires in COVID-19. Profiling relied on immunoSEQ multiplex PCR, and the TCRdb table lists in-frame clones only, not all of them. The sample contains 200,000 or so clones, about 80% of which appear only once. The sample consisted of PBMCs or T cells enriched from blood (not recorded which). These receptors were collected from a man aged 35 to 55 who had recovered from COVID-19.

The rearrangement uses TRBV10-3 and TRBJ1-6; possible D gene TRBD1, 6 bases. Germline lookup yields CDR1 ENHRY and CDR2 SYGVKD. Trimming cost V 0 bases and J 7 bases, with 7 bases left between them. The CDR3 sequence is 14 residues long. The CDR3 protein is CAISESTGNSPLHF. CDR3 in DNA: TGTGCCATCAGTGAGTCCACAGGGAATTCACCCCTCCACTTT.

This clone appeared a few times. The chain carries TRBV9 and TRBJ1-3; maybe TRBD1 (5 bases). Germline lookup yields CDR1 SGDLS and CDR2 YYNGEE. This CDR3 is 15 amino acids long. Deletions cut 1 base from V and 4 bases from J, with 12 bases between. Here the CDR3 reads CASSVQGLSGNTIYF. The CDR3 region has the DNA TGTGCCAGCAGCGTACAGGGTTTATCCGGAAACACCATATATTTT. Variable domain in full (rest from reference TRBV9 and TRBJ1-3): DSGVTQTPKHLITATGQRVTLRCSPRSGDLSVYWYQQSLDQGLQFLIQYYNGEERAKGNILERFSAQQFPDLHSELNLSSLELGDSALYFCASSVQGLSGNTIYFGEGSWLTVV.

This clone was recorded once. V is TRBV12-3 or TRBV12-4 and J is TRBJ1-4; D call uncertain. The CDR3 is 11 amino acids. Trimming removed 5 bases at V and 6 bases at J, with 4 bases between. The CDR3 DNA sequence: TGTGCCAGCAGTCTCTATGAAAAACTGTTTTTT. This codes for CASSLYEKLFF.

The chain links TRBV6-6 to TRBJ1-4, with D maybe TRBD1 (6 bases). Per germline, CDR1 MNHNY and CDR2 SVGAGI (reference sequence). With 5 bases removed from V and 6 bases from J, the gap between germline ends came to 13 bases. This CDR3 has 14 amino acids. This CDR3 is CASSQRGQYEKLFF. The CDR3 nucleotides are TGTGCCAGCAGTCAGAGAGGACAGTATGAAAAACTGTTTTTT.

V and J are TRBV13 and TRBJ1-6; 10 nucleotides match TRBD1. Germline CDR1 and CDR2: PRHDT and FYEKMQ (reference sequence). The J segment lost 6 bases and the V segment lost 0 bases, leaving 2 bases of the junction unmatched. This CDR3 is 16 amino acids long. The CDR3 DNA reads as TGTGCCAGCAGCTTAGGCGGACAGGGGGGTAATTCACCCCTCCACTTT. This encodes CASSLGGQGGNSPLHF.

V usage is TRBV11-3 and J usage is TRBJ1-1; 8 nucleotides line up with TRBD1. Germline CDR1 reads SGHNT; CDR2 reads YENEEA. V gave up 0 bases and J gave up 3 bases; unmatched junction bases: 3. This CDR3 is built from 15 residues. The CDR3: CASSLDQGADTEAFF. The CDR3 nucleotides are TGTGCCAGCAGCTTAGACCAGGGGGCCGACACTGAAGCTTTCTTT. Drawing the rest from reference TRBV11-3 and TRBJ1-1, the complete variable domain is EAGVVQSPRYKIIEKKQPVAFWCNPISGHNTLYWYLQNLGQGPELLIRYENEEAVDDSQLPKDRFSAERLKGVDSTLKIQPAELGDSAVYLCASSLDQGADTEAFFGQGTRLTVV.

V gene TRBV21-1 combines with J gene TRBJ2-7; the tabulated D call, TRBD1, remains unverified against the DNA. TRBV21-1 is given as a pseudogene. This CDR3 contains 16 residues. CDR3 amino acids: CASTPGQGVYSYEQYF. The DNA of the CDR3 is TGTGCCAGCACCCCGGGACAGGGGGTCTACTCCTACGAGCAGTACTTC.

The chain joins TRBV19 to TRBJ1-1; maybe TRBD1 (5 bases). V was clipped by 5 bases and J by 0 bases, with 10 bases between them. The germline gives CDR1 LNHDA, CDR2 SQIVND (reference sequence). The CDR3 has 14 residues. The CDR3 bases are TGTGCCAGTAGTTTCCGGGGGATGAACACTGAAGCTTTCTTT. It is translated as CASSFRGMNTEAFF. Full variable domain (outside the CDR3, taken from reference TRBV19 and TRBJ1-1): DGGITQSPKYLFRKEGQNVTLSCEQNLNHDAMYWYRQDPGQGLRLIYYSQIVNDFQKGDIAEGYSVSREKKESFPLTVTSAQKNPTAFYLCASSFRGMNTEAFFGQGTRLTVV.

The sample holds a few counts of this clone. This rearrangement joins TRBV2 to TRBJ2-7, with unresolved D. The germline V gene has CDR1 SNHLY and CDR2 FYNNEI. The CDR3 sequence is 10 residues long. Deletions cut 5 bases from V and 3 bases from J, with 2 bases between. The chain's CDR3 is CASSLYEQYF. The CDR3 nucleotides are TGTGCCAGCAGTCTCTACGAGCAGTACTTC.

The chain links TRBV4-1 to TRBJ1-1, with D possibly TRBD1 on 5 matching bases. Trimming pared 0 bases from V and 5 bases from J, leaving 16 bases between. The CDR3 is made up of 16 amino acids. The germline V gene encodes CDR1 MGHRA and CDR2 YSYEKL. CDR3 coding DNA: TGCGCCAGCAGCCAAGATGGGCGGGGGACGGGTACTGAAGCTTTCTTT. This encodes CASSQDGRGTGTEAFF.

This clone has just a few counts. This sequence joins TRBV10-3 and TRBJ2-7; D may be TRBD1 (6 bases). From germline, CDR1 is ENHRY and CDR2 SYGVKD. This CDR3 is built from 16 residues. V was pared by 9 bases and J by 0 bases, with 21 bases between. DNA of the CDR3: TGTGCCATACGAGCTGTACAGGGCGTTTACTCCTACGAGCAGTACTTC. Translated: CAIRAVQGVYSYEQYF.

The V call is TRBV7-8, the J call TRBJ2-7, with TRBD1 identical over 10 bases. CDR1 is SGHVS and CDR2 is FQNEAQ in the germline V gene. CDR3 length equals 13 residues. Germline trimming cut 5 bases from V and 9 bases from J; bases unmatched to any gene: 7. CDR3 protein: CASSPGQGVGQYF. In nucleotides, the CDR3 is TGTGCCAGCAGCCCAGGACAGGGGGTTGGGCAGTACTTC.

The chain combines TRBV27 with TRBJ2-1; 7 bases match TRBD1. CDR3 size: 13 residues. J was trimmed by 14 bases and V by 6 bases; bases with no gene match: 13. The germline V gene encodes CDR1 MNHEY and CDR2 SMNVEV (reference sequence). The CDR3 region is CASSQGKGGMEFF. CDR3 DNA: TGTGCCAGCAGCCAGGGGAAAGGGGGCATGGAGTTCTTC.

The chain is built from TRBV6-2 or TRBV6-3 and TRBJ1-2; D is unclear. This CDR3 spans 16 amino acids. Germline CDR1 MNHEY, CDR2 SVGEGT. Trimming took off 6 bases at V and 3 bases at J, with 20 bases between the two ends. The CDR3 DNA follows: TGTGCCAGCAGCCCTACTCGCGACCCACTATACTATGGCTACACCTTC. Protein: CASSPTRDPLYYGYTF.

The chain carries TRBV19 and TRBJ1-6; D unclear. Germline V lookup: CDR1 LNHDA, CDR2 SQIVND (reference sequence). The CDR3 totals 16 residues. The V and J ends lost 5 bases and 0 bases respectively, with 11 bases between them. The CDR3 coding sequence is TGTGCCAGTAGTCCAGGATACTCCTCCTATAATTCACCCCTCCACTTT. It yields the protein CASSPGYSSYNSPLHF.

This clone showed up just a few times. The gene calls are TRBV29-1 and TRBJ1-2; 8 bases align to TRBD1. V lost 6 bases, J lost 8 bases, and 2 bases stayed unmatched. The CDR3 contains 10 residues. Germline V lookup: CDR1 SQVTM, CDR2 ANQGSEA. The CDR3 reads CSVAGGGYTF. CDR3 DNA: TGCAGCGTGGCAGGGGGCGGCTACACCTTC.

The gene calls are TRBV18 and TRBJ1-1, with D perhaps matching TRBD1 (6 bases). Germline CDR1 KGHSH, CDR2 LQKENI. V was trimmed by 2 bases and J by 11 bases, leaving 15 bases between them. This CDR3 comprises 13 residues. The DNA of the CDR3 is TGTGCCAGCTCACCATACCGGGACACACCCGCTTTCTTT. Amino acid sequence: CASSPYRDTPAFF.

The V and J genes are TRBV3-1 (or the pseudogene TRBV3-2) and TRBJ1-2; D remains ambiguous. The CDR3 totals 13 residues. Germline CDR1 is LGHDT and CDR2 is YNNKEL (reference sequence). Trimming pared 0 bases from V and 7 bases from J, leaving 9 bases between. The CDR3 bases are TGTGCCAGCAGCCAAGATCAGAAATCTGGCTACACCTTC. It yields the protein CASSQDQKSGYTF.

This CDR3 reads CASSYDPFDRVTEAFF. CDR3 nucleotide sequence: TGTGCCAGCAGTTACGACCCGTTCGACAGGGTCACTGAAGCTTTCTTT. V gene TRBV27 combines with J gene TRBJ1-1; 7 nucleotides match TRBD1. The J segment lost 4 bases and the V segment lost 4 bases, leaving 12 bases of the junction unmatched. CDR3 size: 16 residues. Germline CDR1 MNHEY, CDR2 SMNVEV (reference sequence).

The chain couples TRBV5-4 to TRBJ2-3, with D uncertain. With 3 bases removed from V and 2 bases from J, the gap between germline ends came to 10 bases. Germline V gives CDR1 SGHNT, CDR2 YYREEE (reference sequence). The CDR3 covers 14 residues. The CDR3: CASSSPRITDTQYF. The CDR3 DNA follows: TGTGCCAGCAGCTCCCCGAGAATCACAGATACGCAGTATTTT.

The V call is TRBV12-3 or TRBV12-4, the J call TRBJ2-2; D is unclear. The CDR3 sequence is 12 residues long. V was pared by 6 bases and J by 3 bases, with 5 bases between. CDR3 DNA: TGTGCCAGCAGATCGGACACCGGGGAGCTGTTTTTT. This translates into CASRSDTGELFF.

This chain links TRBV5-6 with TRBJ1-3; D possibly corresponds to TRBD1 (6 bases). Per the germline V gene, CDR1 is SGHDT and CDR2 is YYEEEE. The CDR3 spans 14 residues. Trimming took 0 bases from V and 5 from J, leaving 9 bases between them. This CDR3 reads CASSLGTVRNTIYF. As DNA, the CDR3 is TGTGCCAGCAGCTTGGGGACAGTAAGAAACACCATATATTTT.

This clone has more than one count but fewer than ten. This CDR3 reads CASSATGLAFF. As DNA, the CDR3 is TGTGCCAGCAGCGCGACAGGGTTAGCTTTCTTT. V is TRBV7-9 and J is TRBJ1-1, with TRBD1 identical over 7 bases. Germline V gives CDR1 SEHNR, CDR2 FQNEAQ (reference sequence). The CDR3 totals 11 residues. Trimming removed 5 bases from V and 10 bases from J; junction bases left unmatched: 4. Variable domain in full (rest from reference TRBV7-9 and TRBJ1-1): DTGVSQNPRHKITKRGQNVTFRCDPISEHNRLYWYRQTLGQGPEFLTYFQNEAQLEKSRLLSDRFSAERPKGSFSTLEIQRTEQGDSAMYLCASSATGLAFFGQGTRLTVV.

The CDR3 nucleotides read TGTGCCAGCAGCCAACCACTAGCCGCAGATACGCAGTATTTT. It codes for CASSQPLAADTQYF. The chain is built from TRBV7-9 and TRBJ2-3; D is perhaps TRBD2 (6 bases). Germline CDR1 reads SEHNR; CDR2 reads FQNEAQ (reference sequence). CDR3 length: 14 amino acids. Trimming removed 5 bases from V and 4 bases from J, with 13 bases in between.

The rearrangement links TRBV6-1 to TRBJ2-7; 8 bases map to TRBD1. This CDR3 has 16 amino acids. V lost 2 bases to trimming and J lost 0 bases; unmatched junction nucleotides: 6. Germline V gene sequence: CDR1 MNHNS, CDR2 SASEGT. This CDR3 reads CASSETVGTGSYEQYF. The CDR3 DNA reads TGTGCCAGCAGTGAAACGGTCGGGACAGGCTCCTACGAGCAGTACTTC.

This rearrangement joins TRBV5-1 to TRBJ2-7, with 9 bases matching TRBD1. CDR3 length equals 15 residues. V dropped 3 bases and J dropped 7; count of bases not matched to a gene: 11. The germline CDR1 and CDR2 sequences are SGHRS and YFSETQ. The CDR3 coding sequence is TGCGCCAGCAGCTGGGGACAGGGAGTACGTGGGGAGCAGTACTTC. This encodes CASSWGQGVRGEQYF.

This chain joins TRBV7-9 and TRBJ2-1; no firm D call. V was shortened by 4 bases and J by 5 bases, with 6 bases between the two germline ends. Germline lookup yields CDR1 SEHNR and CDR2 FQNEAQ (reference sequence). The CDR3 is made up of 12 amino acids. The CDR3 DNA reads as TGTGCCAGCAGCTCACGAGACAATGAGCAGTTCTTC. It codes for CASSSRDNEQFF.

V usage is TRBV5-4 and J usage is TRBJ2-1; 7 positions match TRBD1. Losses at the gene ends were 0 bases for V and 9 bases for J; bases not matched to a gene: 3. In germline, CDR1 is SGHNT, CDR2 YYREEE (reference sequence). This CDR3 has 13 residues. The CDR3 reads CASSLVRDSEQFF. The CDR3 coding sequence is TGTGCCAGCAGCTTGGTCAGGGACAGTGAGCAGTTCTTC.

The gene calls are TRBV5-1 and TRBJ2-7; perhaps TRBD2 as D (7 bases). Trimming cost V 3 bases and J 2 bases, with 15 bases left between them. The CDR3 consists of 15 residues. CDR1 is SGHRS, CDR2 YFSETQ, per germline. CDR3 amino acids: CASSSPGGQAYEQYF. DNA for the CDR3: TGCGCCAGCAGCTCCCCGGGGGGACAAGCCTACGAGCAGTACTTC. Based on the CDR3 plus reference TRBV5-1 and TRBJ2-7, the full variable domain is KAGVTQTPRYLIKTRGQQVTLSCSPISGHRSVSWYQQTPGQGLQFLFEYFSETQRNKGNFPGRFSGRQFSNSRSEMNVSTLELGDSALYLCASSSPGGQAYEQYFGPGTRLTVT.